This TCR beta chain was observed in a study of blood T cell repertoires in COVID-19. Study background: Collection of acute and convalescent COVID-19 samples took place in the United States, Italy and Spain. The cDNA or gDNA used as material had been derived from T cells, B-cell-depleted T cells, or PBMCs.

The CDR3 length is 14 residues. Unmatched junction bases numbered 9, after V lost 4 bases and J lost 9 bases. Germline loops: CDR1 SGHAT, CDR2 FQNNGV. In the authors' workflow: Amplification with reference gene primers provided the estimates of nucleated cell counts. Using immunoSEQ multiplex PCR, the repertoire was profiled, and TCRdb retains in-frame clones only, with some absent. The DNA gave D and trimming, while V, J and clone size come from that table. The sample has 35,000 to 50,000 clones, about 85% seen once; the top ten hold less than 4.5%. The V call is TRBV11-2, the J call TRBJ2-1; 7 bases match TRBD2. The sequenced sample consisted of peripheral blood. This sequence originates from a man in his sixties with acute or convalescent COVID-19. In DNA form, the CDR3 reads TGTGCCAGCAGCTCCGGACTAGACGGGACTGAGCAGTTCTTC. The encoded protein is CASSSGLDGTEQFF.